The next 20 T cell receptor beta chains were all read from a single sample in a study of identical twins. TCRdb used MiXCR to reprocess the 5' RACE reads, holding one entry per CDR3 protein. The profile shows about 790,000 distinct CDR3 sequences, around a sixth of them singletons. These records were also assigned to another study, of T cells expressing NK-cell markers.

The specimen sequenced was PBMCs. The source of these receptors is a woman between 18 and 30 years old in good health.

Many counts were recorded for this clonotype. V gene TRBV12-3 or TRBV12-4 combines with J gene TRBJ2-5, with 7 bases matching TRBD1. The ends lost 5 bases at V and 2 bases at J; junction bases unmatched: 5. The CDR3 runs to 14 residues. The CDR3: CASSIRQGQETQYF. The CDR3, as DNA: TGTGCCAGCAGTATTCGACAGGGTCAAGAGACCCAGTACTTC.

This clonotype has a handful of counts. The rearrangement links TRBV12-3 or TRBV12-4 to TRBJ1-1; no reliable D call. The CDR3 extends over 13 amino acids. Trimming pared 2 bases from V and 7 bases from J, leaving 11 bases between. The CDR3 loop reads CASSLSIVVEAFF. CDR3 DNA sequence: TGTGCCAGCAGTTTATCCATTGTGGTTGAAGCTTTCTTT.

The J gene is TRBJ2-5, the V gene TRBV2; no definite D call. The V gene lost 1 base and the J gene lost 5 bases, with 11 bases spanning the gap. This CDR3 is built from 14 residues. Germline V gene sequence: CDR1 SNHLY, CDR2 FYNNEI. The CDR3 region has the DNA TGTGCCAGCAGTGAAGAGTCAGATGCGGAGACCCAGTACTTC. Translated, it gives CASSEESDAETQYF.

This clonotype was counted only a few times. The V and J genes are TRBV6-1 and TRBJ2-1; D call uncertain. Trimming took off 6 bases at V and 10 bases at J, with 16 bases between the two ends. The CDR3 extends over 13 amino acids. Germline V gene sequence: CDR1 MNHNS, CDR2 SASEGT. The CDR3 here is CASSPAPFLEQFF. CDR3 bases: TGTGCCAGCAGCCCGGCCCCGTTTTTAGAGCAGTTCTTC.

The chain couples TRBV12-3 or TRBV12-4 to TRBJ2-7, with D maybe TRBD1 (6 bases). The CDR3 is 13 amino acids. V lost 6 bases to trimming and J lost 5 bases, with 14 bases between them. The chain's CDR3 is CASSVATGDEQYF. Written as DNA, the CDR3 is TGTGCCAGCAGCGTAGCGACAGGCGACGAGCAGTACTTC.

The V and J genes are TRBV4-1 and TRBJ2-2; 9 nucleotides agree with TRBD2. The CDR3 has 22 amino acids. V lost 0 bases, J lost 4 bases, and 21 bases stayed unmatched. CDR1 is MGHRA, CDR2 YSYEKL, per germline. CDR3 coding DNA: TGCGCCAGCAGCCAAGAACGGGGGGGGCGAGGGAGACTAGCGGTCGGCACCGGGGAGCTGTTTTTT. Amino acid sequence: CASSQERGGRGRLAVGTGELFF.

A few counts support this clonotype. The chain joins TRBV4-3 to TRBJ1-1; D unresolved. The CDR3 consists of 16 residues. V was clipped by 0 bases and J by 0 bases, with 11 bases between them. Per germline, CDR1 LGHNA and CDR2 YSLEER. CDR3 in DNA: TGCGCCAGCAGCCAAGACAATTCCGCGATGAACACTGAAGCTTTCTTT. Translation: CASSQDNSAMNTEAFF.

To note about this clonotype: A read error is possible here, since a much larger clone lies one base away. V gene TRBV13 combines with J gene TRBJ2-7, with D possibly TRBD1 on 6 matching bases. Germline V CDR1 and CDR2: PRHDT, FYEKMQ (reference sequence). Trimming shortened V by 5 bases and J by 0 bases, and 11 bases separated the two germline ends. This CDR3 is 14 amino acids long. CDR3 region: CASSPRDISYEQYF. The CDR3 nucleotides are TGTGCCAGCAGCCCCCGGGACATCTCCTACGAGCAGTACTTC.

V gene TRBV20-1 combines with J gene TRBJ1-6; unclear D gene. V lost 3 bases and J lost 5, with 11 bases in between. The CDR3 extends over 14 amino acids. In germline, CDR1 is DFQATT, CDR2 SNEGSKA (reference sequence). The DNA for the CDR3 is TGCAGTGCTAGGCCCCGGGGAAATAATTCACCCCTCCACTTT. Residues: CSARPRGNNSPLHF.

The chain links TRBV7-8 to TRBJ2-3, with a possible D match to TRBD1 (6 bases). CDR3 length: 15 residues. V gave up 1 base and J gave up 3 bases, with 11 bases separating them. Germline CDR1 is SGHVS and CDR2 is FQNEAQ. CDR3 in amino acids: CASSLVADRTDTQYF. The CDR3 nucleotides read TGTGCCAGCAGCTTAGTGGCAGACAGGACAGATACGCAGTATTTT. The variable domain in full, completed from reference TRBV7-8 and TRBJ2-3, reads GAGVSQSPRYKVAKRGQDVALRCDPISGHVSLFWYQQALGQGPEFLTYFQNEAQLDKSGLPSDRFFAERPEGSVSTLKIQRTQQEDSAVYLCASSLVADRTDTQYFGPGTRLTVL.

This chain joins TRBV7-9 and TRBJ2-3; 7 nucleotides line up with TRBD2. The CDR3 contains 15 residues. The V gene end was trimmed by 9 bases and the J gene end by 2 bases; junction bases not matched to a gene: 11. CDR1 is SEHNR, CDR2 FQNEAQ, per germline (reference sequence). The DNA for the CDR3 is TGTGCCAGTTTGGCCGGGCGGGAGCACACAGATACGCAGTATTTT. Its protein product is CASLAGREHTDTQYF.

This clonotype was counted a few times. This rearrangement joins TRBV6-6 to TRBJ2-2, with unresolved D. The CDR3 length is 12 residues. V was cut by 8 bases and J by 5 bases, with 9 bases left in between. Germline V CDR1 and CDR2: MNHNY, SVGAGI (reference sequence). As DNA, the CDR3 is TGTGCCAGCCCGCGCCCAACCGGGGAGCTGTTTTTT. Residues: CASPRPTGELFF.

The V and J genes are TRBV7-8 and TRBJ2-2, with unresolved D. Trimming left V 8 bases short and J 6 bases short, with 10 bases between. Germline CDR1 SGHVS, CDR2 FQNEAQ. CDR3 size: 12 residues. The CDR3 region is CASPSVAGELFF. The DNA of the CDR3 is TGTGCCAGCCCTTCGGTCGCCGGGGAGCTGTTTTTT.

This clonotype was detected only a few times. The chain has TRBV5-1 and TRBJ1-1, with D possibly TRBD1 on 5 matching bases. Germline CDR1 is SGHRS and CDR2 is YFSETQ. V gave up 3 bases and J gave up 0 bases, with 12 bases separating them. This CDR3 spans 15 amino acids. CDR3: CASSSGTQLNTEAFF. CDR3 nucleotide sequence: TGCGCCAGCAGCTCTGGGACGCAATTGAACACTGAAGCTTTCTTT.

As DNA, the CDR3 is TGTGCCAGCAGCTGGTCGTTCCCAGATACGCAGTATTTT. It is translated as CASSWSFPDTQYF. The rearrangement joins TRBV11-2 to TRBJ2-3; D remains unclear. V was clipped by 4 bases and J by 4 bases, with 9 bases between them. The CDR3 has 13 amino acids. Looked up from germline, CDR1 is SGHAT and CDR2 is FQNNGV. Together with reference TRBV11-2 and TRBJ2-3, the CDR3 gives the full variable domain: EAGVAQSPRYKIIEKRQSVAFWCNPISGHATLYWYQQILGQGPKLLIQFQNNGVVDDSQLPKDRFSAERLKGVDSTLKIQPAKLEDSAVYLCASSWSFPDTQYFGPGTRLTVL.

This clonotype was seen just once. The chain combines TRBV5-1 with TRBJ1-2; TRBD1 matches at 8 bases. The CDR3 covers 14 residues. Germline V gene lookup returns CDR1 SGHRS and CDR2 YFSETQ. V shed 4 bases and J 4 bases; nucleotides not matched to a gene: 6. As DNA, the CDR3 is TGCGCCAGCAGCCCGACTACAGGGGGCTATGGCTACACCTTC. Amino acids: CASSPTTGGYGYTF.

This clonotype showed up just a few times. This chain links TRBV11-2 with TRBJ2-7; no definite D call. This CDR3 spans 10 amino acids. V gave up 2 bases and J gave up 8 bases, with 4 bases separating them. CDR1 is SGHAT, CDR2 FQNNGV, per germline. Here the CDR3 reads CASSLLQQYF. CDR3 coding DNA: TGTGCCAGCAGCTTATTGCAGCAGTACTTC.

The chain employs TRBV3-1 and TRBJ2-1, with 10 bases identical to TRBD2. Germline V lookup: CDR1 LGHDT, CDR2 YNNKEL (reference sequence). CDR3 size: 16 residues. Unmatched junction bases numbered 6, after V lost 1 base and J lost 6 bases. The CDR3 reads CASSQAGSGRFNEQFF. As DNA, the CDR3 is TGTGCCAGCAGCCAAGCGGGTAGCGGGAGGTTCAATGAGCAGTTCTTC.

The chain is built from TRBV5-1 and TRBJ2-1, with D maybe TRBD1 (5 bases). Germline V CDR1 and CDR2: SGHRS, YFSETQ. V lost 2 bases to trimming and J lost 11 bases, with 11 bases between them. The CDR3 contains 12 residues. DNA for the CDR3: TGCGCCAGCAGCTTAGGGGCCGAGAAGCAGTTCTTC. It translates to CASSLGAEKQFF.

The sample holds many counts of this clonotype. V usage is TRBV7-9 and J usage is TRBJ1-1, with 7 positions matching TRBD1. With V trimmed by 1 base and J by 5 bases, 1 base remained unmatched. This CDR3 contains 13 residues. Germline V gene data show CDR1 as SEHNR and CDR2 as FQNEAQ (reference sequence). The DNA for the CDR3 is TGTGCCAGCAGCTTAGAACAGGGGACTGAAGCTTTCTTT. This gives the protein CASSLEQGTEAFF.